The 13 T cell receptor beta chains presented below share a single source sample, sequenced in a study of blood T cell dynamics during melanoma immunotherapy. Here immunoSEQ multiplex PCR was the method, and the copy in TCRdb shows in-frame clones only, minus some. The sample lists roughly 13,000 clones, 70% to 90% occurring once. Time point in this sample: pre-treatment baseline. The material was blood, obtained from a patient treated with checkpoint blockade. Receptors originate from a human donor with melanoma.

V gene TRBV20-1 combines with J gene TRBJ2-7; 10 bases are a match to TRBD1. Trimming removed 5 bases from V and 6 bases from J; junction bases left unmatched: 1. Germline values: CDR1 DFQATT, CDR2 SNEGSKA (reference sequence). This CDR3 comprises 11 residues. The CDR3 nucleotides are TGCAGTGCTGACAGGGGGCGCGAGCAGTACTTC. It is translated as CSADRGREQYF.

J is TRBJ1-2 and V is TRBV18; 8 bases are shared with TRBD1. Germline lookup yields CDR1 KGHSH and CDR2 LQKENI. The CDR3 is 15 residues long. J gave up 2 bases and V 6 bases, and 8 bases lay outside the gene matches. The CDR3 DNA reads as TGTGCCAGCTCCGAAACGGACAGGGCAAACTATGGCTACACCTTC. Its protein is CASSETDRANYGYTF. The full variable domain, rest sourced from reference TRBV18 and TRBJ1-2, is NAGVMQNPRHLVRRRGQEARLRCSPMKGHSHVYWYRQLPEEGLKFMVYLQKENIIDESGMPKERFSAEFPKEGPSILRIQQVVRGDSAAYFCASSETDRANYGYTFGSGTRLTVV.

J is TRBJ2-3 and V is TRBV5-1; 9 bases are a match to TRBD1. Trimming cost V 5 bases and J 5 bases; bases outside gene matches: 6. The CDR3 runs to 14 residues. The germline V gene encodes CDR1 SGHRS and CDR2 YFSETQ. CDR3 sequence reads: CASSSGTGLDTQYF. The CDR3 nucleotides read TGCGCCAGCAGTTCCGGGACAGGGTTAGATACGCAGTATTTT.

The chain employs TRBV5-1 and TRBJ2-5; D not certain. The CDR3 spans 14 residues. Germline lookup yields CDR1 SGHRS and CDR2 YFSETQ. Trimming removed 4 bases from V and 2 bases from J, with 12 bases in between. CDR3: CASSKRPGQETQYF. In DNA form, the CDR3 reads TGCGCCAGCAGCAAAAGGCCCGGACAAGAGACCCAGTACTTC. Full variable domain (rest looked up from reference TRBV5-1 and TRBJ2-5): KAGVTQTPRYLIKTRGQQVTLSCSPISGHRSVSWYQQTPGQGLQFLFEYFSETQRNKGNFPGRFSGRQFSNSRSEMNVSTLELGDSALYLCASSKRPGQETQYFGPGTRLLVL.

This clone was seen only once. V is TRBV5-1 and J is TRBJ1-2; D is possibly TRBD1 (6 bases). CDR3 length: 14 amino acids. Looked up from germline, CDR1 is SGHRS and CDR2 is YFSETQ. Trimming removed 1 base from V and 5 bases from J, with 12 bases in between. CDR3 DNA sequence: TGCGCCAGCAGCTTGCAATACAGGGAATATGGCTACACCTTC. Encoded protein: CASSLQYREYGYTF.

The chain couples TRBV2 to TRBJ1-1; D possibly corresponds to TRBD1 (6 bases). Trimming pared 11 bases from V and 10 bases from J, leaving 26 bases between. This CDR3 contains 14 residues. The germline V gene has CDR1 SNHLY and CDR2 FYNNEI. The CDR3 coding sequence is TGTGCCTCAGCAGGGGAGTATGCTTCGATGGGAGCTTTCTTT. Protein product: CASAGEYASMGAFF.

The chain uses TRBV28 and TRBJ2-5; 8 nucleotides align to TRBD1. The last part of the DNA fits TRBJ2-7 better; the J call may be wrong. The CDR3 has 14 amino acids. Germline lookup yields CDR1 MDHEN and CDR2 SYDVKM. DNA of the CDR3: TGTGCCAGCAGTTCGGGACAGGCGGTATACGAGCAGTACTTC. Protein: CASSSGQAVYEQYF.

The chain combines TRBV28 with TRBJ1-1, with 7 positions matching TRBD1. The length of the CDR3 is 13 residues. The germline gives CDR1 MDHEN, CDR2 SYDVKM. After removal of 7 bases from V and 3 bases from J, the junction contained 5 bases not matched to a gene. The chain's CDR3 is CASTGQVDTEAFF. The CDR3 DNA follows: TGTGCCAGCACCGGACAGGTCGACACTGAAGCTTTCTTT.

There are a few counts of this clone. CDR3 residues: CASSEAAGWQPQHF. The DNA for the CDR3 is TGTGCCAGCAGTGAAGCGGCAGGGTGGCAGCCCCAGCATTTT. The chain uses TRBV2 and TRBJ1-5; possibly TRBD1 for D (5 bases). The CDR3 consists of 14 residues. The ends were cut back, 0 bases at V and 7 bases at J, with 10 bases in the middle. Germline CDR1 reads SNHLY; CDR2 reads FYNNEI.

CDR3 DNA: TGTGCCAGCAACCGGAGGGATGGAAATGAGCAGTTCTTC. Protein sequence: CASNRRDGNEQFF. The chain employs TRBV9 and TRBJ2-1; D possibly corresponds to TRBD2 (6 bases). CDR1 and CDR2 (germline): SGDLS, YYNGEE. The V and J ends lost 6 bases and 7 bases respectively, with 14 bases between them. The CDR3 totals 13 residues.

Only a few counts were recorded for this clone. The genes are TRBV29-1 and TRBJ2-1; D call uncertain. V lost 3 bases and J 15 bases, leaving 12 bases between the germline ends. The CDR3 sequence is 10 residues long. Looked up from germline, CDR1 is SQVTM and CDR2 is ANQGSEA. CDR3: CSVDGPIMFF. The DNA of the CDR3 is TGCAGCGTTGACGGCCCAATTATGTTCTTC.

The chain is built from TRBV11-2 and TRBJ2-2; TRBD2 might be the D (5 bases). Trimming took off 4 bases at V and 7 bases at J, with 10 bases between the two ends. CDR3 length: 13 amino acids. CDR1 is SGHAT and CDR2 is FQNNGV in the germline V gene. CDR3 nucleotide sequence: TGTGCCAGCAGCTCCCAGGCGGGCGGGGAGCTGTTTTTT. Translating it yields CASSSQAGGELFF.

The CDR3 reads CASSDPTGGYQETQYF. The CDR3 nucleotides read TGTGCCAGCAGTGACCCGACAGGGGGATATCAAGAGACCCAGTACTTC. The chain is built from TRBV25-1 and TRBJ2-5; 9 bases line up with TRBD1. There are 16 residues in the CDR3. Germline V lookup: CDR1 MGHDK, CDR2 SYGVNS. V lost 3 bases and J lost 2; bases outside the gene matches: 7.